The TCR beta chain under discussion was sequenced for a study of identifying expanded T cells in peripheral blood. Whole-study results and caveats: Over about two and four weeks, about 15 and 19 clones changed, versus roughly 1.1 between replicates. Across healthy donors, higher total template counts meant significantly greater two-week count variance.

CDR1 and CDR2 (germline): SGHNT, YENEEA. The germline V and J ends were trimmed by 4 bases and 3 bases, with 3 bases remaining between them. There are 12 residues in the CDR3. About this clone itself: Antigen: not known.

Healthy donors had no documented immune events, such as infections, while sampled. Produced via immunoSEQ multiplex PCR; TCRdb's table is partial and in-frame only. The profile shows 75,000 to 95,000 clones, roughly 90% of them singletons. Specimen: blood. The chain joins TRBV11-3 to TRBJ2-2; D gene uncertain. The clonotype was recovered from a person between 18 and 75 years old in good health. This CDR3 is CASSSYTGELFF. CDR3 coding DNA: TGTGCCAGCAGCTCCTACACCGGGGAGCTGTTTTTT. The entire variable domain, with the rest obtained from reference TRBV11-3 and TRBJ2-2, is as follows: EAGVVQSPRYKIIEKKQPVAFWCNPISGHNTLYWYLQNLGQGPELLIRYENEEAVDDSQLPKDRFSAERLKGVDSTLKIQPAELGDSAVYLCASSSYTGELFFGEGSRLTVL.